This T cell receptor (beta chain) was sequenced in a study of blood T cells in healthy people across ages. Points from the study as a whole: Age brought a roughly linear fall in TCR beta diversity measured per million T cells. Estimates of total diversity, which came from one million sequenced T cells, were considered to be underestimates. More naive CD4+ cells and higher diversity were found in long-lived than in aged donors.

Comments on this clonotype: Its antigen is unknown.

This CDR3 contains 14 residues. Trimming removed 3 bases from V and 6 bases from J, with 14 bases in between. A sample-barcoded 5' primer and a J-beta primer mix were used in a second PCR of roughly 6 to 11 cycles. The authors tagged each cDNA molecule using a template-switch adaptor with 12 random nucleotides. TCRdb recomputed calls from the 5' RACE reads with MiXCR, one row per CDR3 protein. The data show around 1,000,000 distinct CDR3 sequences, more than 30% seen once. Input material: blood. The J gene is TRBJ1-1, the V gene TRBV12-3 or TRBV12-4, with D possibly matching TRBD1 (5 bases). This clonotype originated in a man aged 18 to 29 in good health. The DNA of the CDR3 is TGTGCCAGCAGTTTGAATGGGGCGGGCGCTGAAGCTTTCTTT. Protein product: CASSLNGAGAEAFF.